The next 18 T cell receptor beta chains were all read from a single sample in a study of CD4+ T cells in melanoma. The table came from immunoSEQ multiplex PCR; TCRdb's copy has only in-frame clones and leaves some out. The sample contains some 14,000 clones, approximately 88% of which appear only once. Sequencing was carried out using cells from a culture (not recorded whether cultured in vitro). These receptors were taken from a human donor with melanoma.

The J gene is TRBJ2-5, the V gene TRBV5-4, with D perhaps given as TRBD1 or TRBD2 (5 bases each). V dropped 2 bases and J dropped 7 bases, with 15 bases sitting between them. Germline-derived CDR1 and CDR2 are SGHNT and YYREEE (reference sequence). This CDR3 spans 14 amino acids. The CDR3 DNA reads as TGTGCCAGCAGCTTAGATCAGGGAGCTCGGACCCAGTACTTC. This translates into CASSLDQGARTQYF.

By share of the sample, this clone is hyperexpanded. This sequence joins TRBV4-2 and TRBJ1-1; D is perhaps TRBD1 (5 bases). Deletions cut 1 base from V and 1 base from J, with 10 bases between. From germline, CDR1 is LGHNA and CDR2 YNFKEQ. The CDR3 sequence is 15 residues long. Here the CDR3 reads CASSQGGGWNTEAFF. DNA of the CDR3: TGTGCCAGCAGCCAAGGGGGGGGATGGAACACTGAAGCTTTCTTT.

The sample holds a few counts of this clone. Within the sample, other DNA sequences also encode this same CDR3. The chain couples TRBV11-3 to TRBJ2-3, with D tentatively TRBD2 (7 bases). The CDR3 sequence is 13 residues long. The V and J ends lost 3 bases and 8 bases respectively, with 12 bases between them. Germline CDR1 reads SGHNT; CDR2 reads YENEEA. DNA for the CDR3: TGTGCCAGCAGCTTGGGGGGGGGCGTTACGCAGTATTTT. This codes for CASSLGGGVTQYF.

The sample holds one count of this clone. Here the CDR3 DNA reads TGTGCCTGGAGCCCCCCTATAGCGGGGCCCACAGATACGCAGTATTTT. As protein: CAWSPPIAGPTDTQYF. The chain has TRBV30 and TRBJ2-3; TRBD2 agrees at 8 bases. The CDR3 covers 16 residues. The V segment lost 3 bases and the J segment 2 bases; nucleotides outside the gene matches: 10. Germline CDR1 is GTSNPN and CDR2 is SVGIG (reference sequence). Full variable domain (rest looked up from reference TRBV30 and TRBJ2-3): SQTIHQWPATLVQPVGSPLSLECTVEGTSNPNLYWYRQAAGRGLQLLFYSVGIGQISSEVPQNLSASRPQDRQFILSSKKLLLSDSGFYLCAWSPPIAGPTDTQYFGPGTRLTVL.

The V call is TRBV12-5, the J call TRBJ2-3; possibly TRBD2 for D (6 bases). CDR3 length: 13 amino acids. CDR1 is LGHNT, CDR2 FRNRAP, per germline. The V end was cut by 7 bases, the J end by 4 bases, with 12 bases between. The CDR3 protein is CASASSGADTQYF. In nucleotides, the CDR3 is TGTGCTAGTGCATCTTCGGGGGCAGATACGCAGTATTTT.

The J gene is TRBJ1-1, the V gene TRBV19; 10 nucleotides line up with TRBD1. Germline V gene data show CDR1 as LNHDA and CDR2 as SQIVND (reference sequence). V dropped 4 bases and J dropped 1; count of bases not matched to a gene: 9. The CDR3 is made up of 17 amino acids. CDR3 in DNA: TGTGCCAGTAGTAAACAAGGGACAGGGGCTAAGAACACTGAAGCTTTCTTT. It encodes CASSKQGTGAKNTEAFF.

The rearrangement links TRBV25-1 to TRBJ2-7; D not certain. The V gene's germline CDR1 is MGHDK and CDR2 SYGVNS. The CDR3 spans 12 residues. The V end lost 1 base, the J end lost 4 bases, and 5 bases lay between the germline ends. The CDR3 DNA reads TGTGCCAGCAGTGAATCCTGGTACGAGCAGTACTTC. Its protein product is CASSESWYEQYF.

This chain uses TRBV11-2 with TRBJ2-1; D is possibly TRBD1 or TRBD2 (5 bases each). CDR3 length equals 15 residues. V gave up 4 bases and J gave up 2 bases, with 12 bases separating them. Germline CDR1 SGHAT, CDR2 FQNNGV. The CDR3 sequence: CASSSVRGAYNEQFF. The CDR3 nucleotides read TGTGCCAGCAGCTCAGTCCGGGGCGCCTACAATGAGCAGTTCTTC.

This sequence joins TRBV30 and TRBJ2-7, with D perhaps matching TRBD1 or TRBD2 (5 bases each). Trimming stripped 3 bases from V and 12 bases from J, with 24 bases between. CDR3 size: 14 residues. The germline V gene has CDR1 GTSNPN and CDR2 SVGIG (reference sequence). CDR3 in amino acids: CAWSGAFLSLGLYF. CDR3 nucleotides: TGTGCCTGGAGCGGGGCCTTCCTATCCCTTGGGCTGTACTTC.

The chain joins TRBV27 to TRBJ2-5; a weak D match, TRBD1 (6 bases). The germline V gene encodes CDR1 MNHEY and CDR2 SMNVEV (reference sequence). The CDR3 consists of 15 residues. Trimming left V 4 bases short and J 1 base short, with 13 bases between. CDR3 sequence: CASSWARGTQETQYF. As DNA, the CDR3 is TGTGCCAGCAGTTGGGCAAGGGGGACCCAAGAGACCCAGTACTTC.

V gene TRBV2 combines with J gene TRBJ1-1; D might be TRBD1 (6 bases). Germline-derived CDR1 and CDR2 are SNHLY and FYNNEI. Trimming took 8 bases from V and 7 from J, leaving 17 bases between them. The CDR3 consists of 13 residues. Here the CDR3 reads CASDRGGAREAFF. CDR3 nucleotide sequence: TGTGCCAGCGACCGCGGGGGGGCGCGTGAAGCTTTCTTT.

The chain uses TRBV18 and TRBJ1-5, with D maybe TRBD1 (6 bases). Per the germline V gene, CDR1 is KGHSH and CDR2 is LQKENI. V was shortened by 6 bases and J by 10 bases, with 16 bases between the two germline ends. CDR3 length: 13 residues. CDR3 sequence: CASSLTGSSPQHF. CDR3 in DNA: TGTGCCAGCTCCCTCACAGGGTCCTCCCCCCAGCATTTT.

Here the CDR3 reads CATSRDRVGPRGYGYTF. CDR3 nucleotide sequence: TGTGCCACCAGCAGAGATCGGGTGGGTCCCAGGGGATATGGCTACACCTTC. This chain joins TRBV15 and TRBJ1-2; weak D call: TRBD1 (6 bases). This CDR3 contains 17 residues. V gave up 0 bases and J gave up 5 bases, with 19 bases separating them. Germline V gene lookup returns CDR1 LNHNV and CDR2 YYDKDF (reference sequence).

The chain carries TRBV5-8 and TRBJ1-4; TRBD1 agrees at 10 bases. Germline trimming cut 4 bases from V and 6 bases from J; bases unmatched to any gene: 6. Germline CDR1 and CDR2: SGHTS and YDEGEE. The CDR3 totals 15 residues. The CDR3 DNA is TGTGCCAGCAGCCCCTATGGGACAGGGGATGAAAAACTGTTTTTT. This sequence encodes CASSPYGTGDEKLFF.

This chain links TRBV6-6 with TRBJ1-1; D unclear. This CDR3 comprises 16 residues. V was cut by 2 bases and J by 0 bases, with 13 bases left in between. Germline V gives CDR1 MNHNY, CDR2 SVGAGI (reference sequence). The CDR3 DNA sequence: TGTGCCAGCAGTTACATAATTTTATCCGTGAACACTGAAGCTTTCTTT. This gives the protein CASSYIILSVNTEAFF.

This chain joins TRBV7-2 and TRBJ2-2; no clear D. V gave up 5 bases and J gave up 4 bases, with 11 bases separating them. Germline V lookup: CDR1 SGHTA, CDR2 FQGNSA. The CDR3 is 14 amino acids. CDR3 in amino acids: CASSPGPPTGELFF. DNA of the CDR3: TGTGCCAGCAGCCCCGGACCCCCCACCGGGGAGCTGTTTTTT.

In its sample, this clone was seen a few times. The chain links TRBV5-4 to TRBJ1-2; D gene uncertain. CDR3 length: 18 residues. The V and J ends lost 0 bases and 0 bases respectively, with 18 bases between them. Germline V gene sequence: CDR1 SGHNT, CDR2 YYREEE (reference sequence). The CDR3 protein is CASSLEIRTLTANYGYTF. For the CDR3, the DNA is TGTGCCAGCAGCTTGGAGATACGAACCCTGACGGCTAACTATGGCTACACCTTC.

The chain couples TRBV7-9 to TRBJ1-6; TRBD1 matches 10 bases. The CDR3 runs 15 residues. Per germline, CDR1 SEHNR and CDR2 FQNEAQ (reference sequence). The ends lost 5 bases at V and 10 bases at J; junction bases unmatched: 8. The CDR3 DNA sequence: TGTGCCAGCAGCCCAAGACAGGGGGCTATATCACCCCTCCACTTT. This codes for CASSPRQGAISPLHF.